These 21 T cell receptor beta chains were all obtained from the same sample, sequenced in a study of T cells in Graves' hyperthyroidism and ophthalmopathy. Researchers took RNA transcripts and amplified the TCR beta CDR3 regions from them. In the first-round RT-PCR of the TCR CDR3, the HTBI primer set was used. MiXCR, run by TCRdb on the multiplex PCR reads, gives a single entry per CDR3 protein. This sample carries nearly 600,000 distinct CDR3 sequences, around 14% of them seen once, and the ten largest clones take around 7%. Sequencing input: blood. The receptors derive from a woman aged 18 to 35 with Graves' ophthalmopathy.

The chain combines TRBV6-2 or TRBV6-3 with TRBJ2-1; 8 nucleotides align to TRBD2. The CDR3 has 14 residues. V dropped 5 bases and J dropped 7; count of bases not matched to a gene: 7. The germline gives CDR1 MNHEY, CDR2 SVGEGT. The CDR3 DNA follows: TGTGCCAGCAGTCGGACCGGGACTAGTAATGAGCAGTTCTTC. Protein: CASSRTGTSNEQFF.

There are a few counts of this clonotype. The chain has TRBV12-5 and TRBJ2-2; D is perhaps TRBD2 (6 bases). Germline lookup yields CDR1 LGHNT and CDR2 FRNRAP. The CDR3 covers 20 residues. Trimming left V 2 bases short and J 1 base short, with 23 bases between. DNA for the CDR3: TGTGCTAGTGGTTTGAGGTACTGGGGAATTTTAGCGGAGAACACCGGGGAGCTGTTTTTT. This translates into CASGLRYWGILAENTGELFF. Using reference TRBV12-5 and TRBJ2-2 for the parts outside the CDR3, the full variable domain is DARVTQTPRHKVTEMGQEVTMRCQPILGHNTVFWYRQTMMQGLELLAYFRNRAPLDDSGMPKDRFSAEMPDATLATLKIQPSEPRDSAVYFCASGLRYWGILAENTGELFFGEGSRLTVL.

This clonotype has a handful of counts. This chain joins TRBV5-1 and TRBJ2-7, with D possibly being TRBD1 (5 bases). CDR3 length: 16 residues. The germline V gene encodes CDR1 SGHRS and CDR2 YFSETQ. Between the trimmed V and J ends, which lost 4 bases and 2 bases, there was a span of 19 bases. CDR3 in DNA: TGCGCCAGCAGCCTCCGGAAGAGCCAGGGCACCTACGAGCAGTACTTC. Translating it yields CASSLRKSQGTYEQYF.

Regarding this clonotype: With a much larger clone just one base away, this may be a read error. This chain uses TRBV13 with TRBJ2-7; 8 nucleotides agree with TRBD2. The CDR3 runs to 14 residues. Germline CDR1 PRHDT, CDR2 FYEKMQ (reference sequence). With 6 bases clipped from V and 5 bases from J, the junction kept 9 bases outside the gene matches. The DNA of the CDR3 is TGTGCCAGCAGAGCCGGGACTAGTTCCCACGAGCAGTACTTC. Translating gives CASRAGTSSHEQYF.

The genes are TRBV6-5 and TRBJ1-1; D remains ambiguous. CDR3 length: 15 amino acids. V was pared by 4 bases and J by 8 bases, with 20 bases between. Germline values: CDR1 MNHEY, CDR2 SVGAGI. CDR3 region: CASSSASGGQVEAFF. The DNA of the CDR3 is TGTGCCAGCAGTTCCGCCTCGGGAGGGCAGGTCGAAGCTTTCTTT.

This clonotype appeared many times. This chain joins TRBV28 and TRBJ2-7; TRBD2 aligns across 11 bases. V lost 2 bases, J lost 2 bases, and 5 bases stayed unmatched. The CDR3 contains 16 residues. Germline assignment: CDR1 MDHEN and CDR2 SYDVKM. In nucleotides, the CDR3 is TGTGCCAGCAGTTTACAGGCTAGCGGGAGGCCCTACGAGCAGTACTTC. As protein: CASSLQASGRPYEQYF.

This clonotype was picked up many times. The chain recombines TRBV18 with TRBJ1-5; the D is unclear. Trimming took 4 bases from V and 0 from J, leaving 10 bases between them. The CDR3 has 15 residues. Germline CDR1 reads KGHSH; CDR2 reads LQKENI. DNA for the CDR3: TGTGCCAGCTCACAGTTACAGAGTAGCAATCAGCCCCAGCATTTT. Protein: CASSQLQSSNQPQHF. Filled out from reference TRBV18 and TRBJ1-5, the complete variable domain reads NAGVMQNPRHLVRRRGQEARLRCSPMKGHSHVYWYRQLPEEGLKFMVYLQKENIIDESGMPKERFSAEFPKEGPSILRIQQVVRGDSAAYFCASSQLQSSNQPQHFGDGTRLSIL.

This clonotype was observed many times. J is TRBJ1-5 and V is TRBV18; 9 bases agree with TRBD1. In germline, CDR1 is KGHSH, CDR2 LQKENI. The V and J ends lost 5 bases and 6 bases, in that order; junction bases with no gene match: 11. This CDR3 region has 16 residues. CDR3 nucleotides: TGTGCCAGCTCAAAAGGACAGGGGCATGTTGTTCAGCCCCAGCATTTT. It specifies CASSKGQGHVVQPQHF.

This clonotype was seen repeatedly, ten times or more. CDR3 sequence reads: CASRTGSDTQYF. CDR3 nucleotides: TGTGCCAGCAGGACAGGGTCAGATACGCAGTATTTT. This chain links TRBV28 with TRBJ2-3; 7 nucleotides align to TRBD1. V was clipped by 6 bases and J by 4 bases; unmatched bases: 1. Germline V gives CDR1 MDHEN, CDR2 SYDVKM. This CDR3 has 12 residues.

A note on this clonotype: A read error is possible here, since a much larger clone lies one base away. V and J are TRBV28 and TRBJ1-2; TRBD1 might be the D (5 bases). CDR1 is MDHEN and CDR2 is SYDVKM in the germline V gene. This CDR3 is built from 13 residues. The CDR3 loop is CASSLQGPYGCTF. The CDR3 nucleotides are TGTGCCAGCAGTTTACAGGGTCCCTATGGCTGCACCTTC.

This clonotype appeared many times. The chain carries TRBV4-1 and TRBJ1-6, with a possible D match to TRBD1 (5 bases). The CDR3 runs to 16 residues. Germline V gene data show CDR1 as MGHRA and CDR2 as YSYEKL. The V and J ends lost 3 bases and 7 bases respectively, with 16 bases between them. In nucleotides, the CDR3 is TGCGCCAGCAGCCAGTACGGGGACCAGGAGAATTCACCCCTCCACTTT. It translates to CASSQYGDQENSPLHF.

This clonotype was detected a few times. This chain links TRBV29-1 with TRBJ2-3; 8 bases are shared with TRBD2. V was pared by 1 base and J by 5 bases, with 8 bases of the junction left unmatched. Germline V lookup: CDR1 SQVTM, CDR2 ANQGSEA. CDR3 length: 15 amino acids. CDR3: CSVEAGVTSGDTQYF. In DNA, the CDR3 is TGCAGCGTTGAAGCGGGTGTAACTAGCGGAGATACGCAGTATTTT.

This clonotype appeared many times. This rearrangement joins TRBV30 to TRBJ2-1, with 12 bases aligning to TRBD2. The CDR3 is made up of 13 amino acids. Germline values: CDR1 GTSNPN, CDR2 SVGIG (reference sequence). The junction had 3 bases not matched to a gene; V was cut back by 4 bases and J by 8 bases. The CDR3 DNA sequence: TGTGCCTGGATTCGACTAGCGGGAGATGAGCAGTTCTTC. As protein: CAWIRLAGDEQFF. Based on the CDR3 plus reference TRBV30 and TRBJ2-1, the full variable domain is SQTIHQWPATLVQPVGSPLSLECTVEGTSNPNLYWYRQAAGRGLQLLFYSVGIGQISSEVPQNLSASRPQDRQFILSSKKLLLSDSGFYLCAWIRLAGDEQFFGPGTRLTVL.

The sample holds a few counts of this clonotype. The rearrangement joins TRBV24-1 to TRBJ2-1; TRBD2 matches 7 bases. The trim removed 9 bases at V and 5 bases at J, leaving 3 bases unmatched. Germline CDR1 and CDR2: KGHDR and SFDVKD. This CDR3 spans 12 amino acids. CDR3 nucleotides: TGTGCCACCGGGGGGGTAGACAATGAGCAGTTCTTC. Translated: CATGGVDNEQFF.

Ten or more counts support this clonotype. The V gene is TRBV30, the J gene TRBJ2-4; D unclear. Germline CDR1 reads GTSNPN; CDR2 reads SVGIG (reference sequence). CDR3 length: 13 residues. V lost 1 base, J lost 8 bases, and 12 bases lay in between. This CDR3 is CAWSDLGIDIQYF. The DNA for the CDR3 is TGTGCCTGGAGTGATCTGGGGATCGACATTCAGTACTTC.

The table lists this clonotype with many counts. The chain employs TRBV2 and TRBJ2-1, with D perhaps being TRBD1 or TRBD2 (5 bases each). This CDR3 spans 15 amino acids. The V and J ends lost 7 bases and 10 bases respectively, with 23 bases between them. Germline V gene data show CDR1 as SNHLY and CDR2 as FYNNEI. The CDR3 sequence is CASTGTRSGGEEQFF. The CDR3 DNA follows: TGTGCCAGCACAGGTACTCGGAGTGGGGGAGAAGAGCAGTTCTTC. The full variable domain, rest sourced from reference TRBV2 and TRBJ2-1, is EPEVTQTPSHQVTQMGQEVILRCVPISNHLYFYWYRQILGQKVEFLVSFYNNEISEKSEIFDDQFSVERPDGSNFTLKIRSTKLEDSAMYFCASTGTRSGGEEQFFGPGTRLTVL.

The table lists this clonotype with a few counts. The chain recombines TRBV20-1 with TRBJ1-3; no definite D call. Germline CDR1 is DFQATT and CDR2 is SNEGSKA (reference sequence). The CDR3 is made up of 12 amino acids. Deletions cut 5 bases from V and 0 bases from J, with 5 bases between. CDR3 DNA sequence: TGCAGTGCTGGGAGCTCTGGAAACACCATATATTTT. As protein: CSAGSSGNTIYF.

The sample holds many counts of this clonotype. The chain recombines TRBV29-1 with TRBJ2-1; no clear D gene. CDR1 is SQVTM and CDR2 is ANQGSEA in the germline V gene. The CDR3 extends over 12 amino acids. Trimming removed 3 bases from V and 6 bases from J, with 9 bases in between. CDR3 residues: CSVEGWRNEQFF. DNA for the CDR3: TGCAGCGTTGAGGGGTGGCGCAATGAGCAGTTCTTC.

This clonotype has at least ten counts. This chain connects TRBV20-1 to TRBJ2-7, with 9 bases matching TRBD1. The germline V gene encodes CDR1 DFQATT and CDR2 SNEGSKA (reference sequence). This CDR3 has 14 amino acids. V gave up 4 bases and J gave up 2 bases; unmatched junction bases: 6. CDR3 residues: CSATLRDRAYEQYF. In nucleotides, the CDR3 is TGCAGTGCTACACTCCGGGACAGGGCCTACGAGCAGTACTTC.

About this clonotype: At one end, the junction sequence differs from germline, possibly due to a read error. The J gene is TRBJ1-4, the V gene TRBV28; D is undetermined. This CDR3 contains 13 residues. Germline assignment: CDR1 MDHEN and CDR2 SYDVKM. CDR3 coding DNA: TGCGCCAGCAGCCAGGCCCCCAGTGAAAAACTGTTTTTT. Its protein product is CASSQAPSEKLFF.

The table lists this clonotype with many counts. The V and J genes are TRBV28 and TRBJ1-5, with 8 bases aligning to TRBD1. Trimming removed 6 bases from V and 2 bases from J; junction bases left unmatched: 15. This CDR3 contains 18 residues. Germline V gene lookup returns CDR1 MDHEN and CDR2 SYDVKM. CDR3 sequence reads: CASSEGTGIPVGNQPQHF. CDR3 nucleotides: TGTGCCAGCAGCGAGGGGACAGGTATACCGGTGGGCAATCAGCCCCAGCATTTT.